This T cell receptor (beta chain) derives from a study of regulatory T cells in long-lasting Graves disease. CDR3 size: 13 residues. V lost 6 bases and J lost 2, with 11 bases in between. Germline CDR1 reads MNHNS; CDR2 reads SASEGT. This clonotype appeared many times. In building TCR beta libraries, iRepertoire HTBI primers were used together with Arm-PCR of CDR3 regions. MiXCR was run by TCRdb on the multiplex PCR reads, yielding one entry per CDR3 protein. In the table there are about 540,000 distinct CDR3 sequences, approximately 12% of which are singletons. Documented time point: newly diagnosed GD, antithyroid drugs for less than 3 months. Extracted RNA from PBMCs served as the source of the TCR library. This sample was also put to use in a study of T cells in Graves' hyperthyroidism and ophthalmopathy.

The genes are TRBV6-1 and TRBJ2-7; D may be TRBD2 (6 bases). This clonotype was obtained from a man younger than 45 with Graves disease. The sample consisted of peripheral blood mononuclear cells (PBMCs), taken at new diagnosis, from a patient treated with antithyroid drugs. This CDR3 is CASRPAGTYEQYF. CDR3 nucleotides: TGTGCCAGCAGGCCGGCGGGGACCTACGAGCAGTACTTC.